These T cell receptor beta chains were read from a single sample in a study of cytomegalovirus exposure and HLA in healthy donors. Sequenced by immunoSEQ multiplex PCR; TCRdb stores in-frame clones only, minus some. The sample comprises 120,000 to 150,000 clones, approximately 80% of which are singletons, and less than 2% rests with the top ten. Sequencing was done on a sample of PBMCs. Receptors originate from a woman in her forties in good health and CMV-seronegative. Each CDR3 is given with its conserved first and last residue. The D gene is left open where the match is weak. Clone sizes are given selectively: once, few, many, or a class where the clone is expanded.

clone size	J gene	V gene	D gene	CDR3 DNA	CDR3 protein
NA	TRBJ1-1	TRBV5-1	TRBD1	TGCGCCAGCAGCCTGTTCGGGGACAGGAAGATGAACACTGAAGCTTTCTTT	CASSLFGDRKMNTEAFF
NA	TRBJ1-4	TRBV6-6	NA	TGTGCCAGCAACAGTGGGTTCGGTGAAAAACTGTTTTTT	CASNSGFGEKLFF
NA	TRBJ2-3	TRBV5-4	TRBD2	TGTGCCAGCAGCGTGAAAGCTAGCGGTACCACAGATACGCAGTATTTT	CASSVKASGTTDTQYF
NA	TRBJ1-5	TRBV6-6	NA	TGTGCCAGCACAGGGGATCTTAATCAGCCCCAGCATTTT	CASTGDLNQPQHF
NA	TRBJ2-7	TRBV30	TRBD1	TGTGCCTGGAGTGTACAGGGGGGCCACGAGCAGTACTTC	CAWSVQGGHEQYF
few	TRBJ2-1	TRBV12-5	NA	TGTGCTAGTGGTTTGATATCGGGAGCGGATTGGCAGTACAATGAGCAGTTCTTC	CASGLISGADWQYNEQFF
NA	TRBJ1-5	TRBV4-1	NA	TGCGCCAGCAGCCAAGATGGGGGGTATCAGCCCCAGCATTTT	CASSQDGGYQPQHF
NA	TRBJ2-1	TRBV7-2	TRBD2	TGTGCCAGCAGCTTCGGACTAGCGGGGGGGAATGAGCAGTTCTTC	CASSFGLAGGNEQFF
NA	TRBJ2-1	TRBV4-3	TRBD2	TGCGCCAGCAGCCAAGAAGAGCTAGCGGGAGCCGATGAGCAGTTCTTC	CASSQEELAGADEQFF
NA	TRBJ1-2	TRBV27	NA	TGTGCCAGCAGTATGACTAAAGCTAACTATGGCTACACCTTC	CASSMTKANYGYTF